This T cell receptor (beta chain) was captured by sequencing in a study of T cell repertoires in cytomegalovirus infection. Study-level information: Evidence of both CMV infection and a matching HLA type came from public TCR beta signatures.

Findings and limits, study-wide: Accumulated public TCR beta family frequency recognized individuals carrying CMV together with the relevant HLA. HLA-C-restricted CMV-specific TCR beta clonotypes were dominant in the ex vivo response.

This CDR3 has 16 residues. V was shortened by 0 bases and J by 4 bases, with 15 bases between the two germline ends. MiXCR was run by TCRdb on the reads, yielding one entry per CDR3 protein. The data contain around 450,000 distinct CDR3 sequences, roughly a third of them seen just once; the ten biggest clones take up roughly an eighth. Worth noting for this clonotype: The antigen remains unidentified.

The sequencing sample was made of PBMCs. The sequence was obtained from a human donor in good health (CMV status not recorded). Some clones in this sample may be carry-over from other donors' samples. The chain has TRBV12-3 or TRBV12-4 and TRBJ1-1; D uncertain. This CDR3 reads CASSLAGSTLGTEAFF. The CDR3 DNA sequence: TGTGCCAGCAGTTTAGCGGGGTCGACCTTAGGCACTGAAGCTTTCTTT.